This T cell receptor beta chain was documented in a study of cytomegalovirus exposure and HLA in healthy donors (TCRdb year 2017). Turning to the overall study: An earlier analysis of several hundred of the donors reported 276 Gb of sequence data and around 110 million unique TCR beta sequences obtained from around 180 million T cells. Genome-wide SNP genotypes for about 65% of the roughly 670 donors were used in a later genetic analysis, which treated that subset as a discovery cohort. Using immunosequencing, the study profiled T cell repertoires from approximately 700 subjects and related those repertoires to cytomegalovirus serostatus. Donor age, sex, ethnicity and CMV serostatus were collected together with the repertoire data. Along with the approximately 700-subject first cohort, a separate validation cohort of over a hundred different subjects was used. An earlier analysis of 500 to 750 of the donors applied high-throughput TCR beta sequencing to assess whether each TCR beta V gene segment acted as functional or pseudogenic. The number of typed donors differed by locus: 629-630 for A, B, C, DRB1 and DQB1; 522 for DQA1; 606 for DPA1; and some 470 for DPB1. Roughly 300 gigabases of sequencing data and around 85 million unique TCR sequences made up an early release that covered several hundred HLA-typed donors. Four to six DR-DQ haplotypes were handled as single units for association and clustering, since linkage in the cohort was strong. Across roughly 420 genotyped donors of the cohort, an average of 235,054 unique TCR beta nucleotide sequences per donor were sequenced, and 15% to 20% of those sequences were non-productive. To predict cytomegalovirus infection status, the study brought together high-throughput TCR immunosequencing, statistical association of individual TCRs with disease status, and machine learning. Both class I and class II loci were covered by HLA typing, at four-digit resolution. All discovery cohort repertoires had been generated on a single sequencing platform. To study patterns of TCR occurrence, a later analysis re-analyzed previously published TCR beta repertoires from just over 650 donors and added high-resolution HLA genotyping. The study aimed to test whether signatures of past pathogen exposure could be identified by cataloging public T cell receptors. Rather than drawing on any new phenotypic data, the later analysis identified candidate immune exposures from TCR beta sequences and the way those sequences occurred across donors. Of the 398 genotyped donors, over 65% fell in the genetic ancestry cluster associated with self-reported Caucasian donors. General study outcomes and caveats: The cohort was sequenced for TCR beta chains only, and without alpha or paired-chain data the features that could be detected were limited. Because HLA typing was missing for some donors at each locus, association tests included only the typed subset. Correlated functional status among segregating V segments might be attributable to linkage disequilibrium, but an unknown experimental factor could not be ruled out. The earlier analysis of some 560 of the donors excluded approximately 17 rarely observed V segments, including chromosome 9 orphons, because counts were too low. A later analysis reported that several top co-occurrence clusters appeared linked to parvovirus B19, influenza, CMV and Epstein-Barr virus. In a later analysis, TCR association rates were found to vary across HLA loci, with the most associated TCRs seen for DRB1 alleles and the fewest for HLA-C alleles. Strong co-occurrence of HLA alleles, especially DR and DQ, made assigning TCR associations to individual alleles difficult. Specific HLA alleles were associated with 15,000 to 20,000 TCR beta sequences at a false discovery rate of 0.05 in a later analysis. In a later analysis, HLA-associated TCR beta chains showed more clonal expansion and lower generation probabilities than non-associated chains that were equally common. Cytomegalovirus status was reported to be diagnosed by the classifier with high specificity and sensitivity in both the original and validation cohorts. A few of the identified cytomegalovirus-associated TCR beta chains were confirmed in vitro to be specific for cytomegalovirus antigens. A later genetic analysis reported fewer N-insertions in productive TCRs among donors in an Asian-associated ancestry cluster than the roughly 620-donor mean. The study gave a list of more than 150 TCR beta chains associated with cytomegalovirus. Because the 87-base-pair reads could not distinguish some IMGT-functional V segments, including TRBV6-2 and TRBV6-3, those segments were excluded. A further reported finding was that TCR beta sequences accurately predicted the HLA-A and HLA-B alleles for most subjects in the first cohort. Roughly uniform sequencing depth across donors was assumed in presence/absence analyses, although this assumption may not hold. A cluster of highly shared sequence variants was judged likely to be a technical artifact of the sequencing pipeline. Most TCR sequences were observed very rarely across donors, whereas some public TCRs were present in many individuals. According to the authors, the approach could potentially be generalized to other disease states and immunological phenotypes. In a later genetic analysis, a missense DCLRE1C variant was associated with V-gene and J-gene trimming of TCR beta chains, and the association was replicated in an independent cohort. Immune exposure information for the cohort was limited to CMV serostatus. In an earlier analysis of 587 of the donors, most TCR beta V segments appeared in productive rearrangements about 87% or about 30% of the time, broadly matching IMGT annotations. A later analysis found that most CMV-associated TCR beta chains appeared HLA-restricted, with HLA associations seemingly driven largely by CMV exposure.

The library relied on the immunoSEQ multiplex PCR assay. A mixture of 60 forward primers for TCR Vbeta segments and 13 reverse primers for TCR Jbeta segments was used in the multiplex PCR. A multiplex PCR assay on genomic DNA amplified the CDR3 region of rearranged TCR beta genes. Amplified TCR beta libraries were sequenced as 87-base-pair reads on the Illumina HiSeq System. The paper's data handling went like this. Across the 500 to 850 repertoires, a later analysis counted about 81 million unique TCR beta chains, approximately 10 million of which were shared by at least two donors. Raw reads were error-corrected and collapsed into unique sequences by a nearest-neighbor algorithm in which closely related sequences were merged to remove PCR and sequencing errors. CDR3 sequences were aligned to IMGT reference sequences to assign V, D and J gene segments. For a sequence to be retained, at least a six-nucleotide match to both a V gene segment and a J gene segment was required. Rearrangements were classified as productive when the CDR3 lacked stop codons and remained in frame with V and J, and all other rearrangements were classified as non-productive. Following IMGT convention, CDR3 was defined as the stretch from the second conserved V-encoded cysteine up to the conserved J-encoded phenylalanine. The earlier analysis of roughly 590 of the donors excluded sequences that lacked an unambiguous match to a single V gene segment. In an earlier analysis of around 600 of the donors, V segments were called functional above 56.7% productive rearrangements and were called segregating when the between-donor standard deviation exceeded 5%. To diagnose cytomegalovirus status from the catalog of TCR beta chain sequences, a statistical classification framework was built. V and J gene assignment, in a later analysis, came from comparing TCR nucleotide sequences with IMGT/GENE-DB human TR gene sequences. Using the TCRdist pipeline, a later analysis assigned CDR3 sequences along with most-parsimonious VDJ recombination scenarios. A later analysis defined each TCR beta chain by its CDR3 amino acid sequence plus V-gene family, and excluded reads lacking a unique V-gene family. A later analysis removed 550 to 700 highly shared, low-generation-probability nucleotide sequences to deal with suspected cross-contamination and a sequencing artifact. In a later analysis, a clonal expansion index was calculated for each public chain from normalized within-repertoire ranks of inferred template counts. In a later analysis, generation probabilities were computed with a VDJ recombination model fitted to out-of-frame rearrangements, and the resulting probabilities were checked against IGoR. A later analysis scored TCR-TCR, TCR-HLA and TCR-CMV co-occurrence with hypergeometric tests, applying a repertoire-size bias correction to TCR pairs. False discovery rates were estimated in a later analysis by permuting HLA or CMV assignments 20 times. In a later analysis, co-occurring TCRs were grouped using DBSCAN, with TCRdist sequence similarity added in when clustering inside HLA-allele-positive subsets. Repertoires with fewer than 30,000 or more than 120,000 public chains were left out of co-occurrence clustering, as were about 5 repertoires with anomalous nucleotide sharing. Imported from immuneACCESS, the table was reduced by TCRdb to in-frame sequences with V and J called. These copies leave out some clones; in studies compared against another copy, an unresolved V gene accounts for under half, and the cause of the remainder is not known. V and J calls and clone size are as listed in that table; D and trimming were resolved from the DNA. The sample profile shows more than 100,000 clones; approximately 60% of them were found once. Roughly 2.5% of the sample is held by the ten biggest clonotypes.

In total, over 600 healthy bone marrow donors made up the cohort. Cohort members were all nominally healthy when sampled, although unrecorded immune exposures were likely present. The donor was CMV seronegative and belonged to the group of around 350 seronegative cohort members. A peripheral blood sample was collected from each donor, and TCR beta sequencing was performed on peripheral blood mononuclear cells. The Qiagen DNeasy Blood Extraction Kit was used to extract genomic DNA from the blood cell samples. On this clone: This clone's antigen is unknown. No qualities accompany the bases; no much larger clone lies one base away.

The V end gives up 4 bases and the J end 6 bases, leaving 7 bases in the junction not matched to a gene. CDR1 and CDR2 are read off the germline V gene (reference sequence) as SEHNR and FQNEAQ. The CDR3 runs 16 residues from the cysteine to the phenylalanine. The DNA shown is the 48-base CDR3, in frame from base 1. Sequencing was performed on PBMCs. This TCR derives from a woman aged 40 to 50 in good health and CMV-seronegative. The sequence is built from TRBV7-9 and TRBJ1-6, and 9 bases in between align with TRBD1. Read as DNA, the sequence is TGTGCCAGCAGCTCCATCCGGACAGGGGCTAATTCACCCCTCCACTTT. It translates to CASSSIRTGANSPLHF.